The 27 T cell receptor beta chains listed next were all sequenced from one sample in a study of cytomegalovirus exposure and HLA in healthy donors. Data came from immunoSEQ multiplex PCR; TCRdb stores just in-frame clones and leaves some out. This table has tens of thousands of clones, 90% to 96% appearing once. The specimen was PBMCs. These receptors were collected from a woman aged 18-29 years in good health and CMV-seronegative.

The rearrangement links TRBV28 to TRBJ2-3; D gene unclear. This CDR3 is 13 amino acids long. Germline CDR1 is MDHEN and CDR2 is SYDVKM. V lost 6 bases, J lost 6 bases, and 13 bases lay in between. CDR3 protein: CASSHWSGDTQYF. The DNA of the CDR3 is TGTGCCAGCAGCCACTGGAGTGGCGATACGCAGTATTTT.

The CDR3 here is CASSTRSGGAYNEQFF. The CDR3 bases are TGTGCCAGCAGCACCCGAAGCGGGGGGGCCTACAATGAGCAGTTCTTC. This chain uses TRBV11-3 with TRBJ2-1; 10 bases line up with TRBD2. The CDR3 consists of 16 residues. V trimming: 5 bases; J trimming: 2 bases; junction bases outside the gene matches: 6. Germline V gene sequence: CDR1 SGHNT, CDR2 YENEEA.

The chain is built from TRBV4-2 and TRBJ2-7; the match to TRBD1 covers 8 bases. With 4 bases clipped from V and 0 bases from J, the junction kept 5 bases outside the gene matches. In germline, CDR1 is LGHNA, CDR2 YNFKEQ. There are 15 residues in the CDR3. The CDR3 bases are TGTGCCAGCAGCCCAAACGGACAGGGCTCCTACGAGCAGTACTTC. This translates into CASSPNGQGSYEQYF.

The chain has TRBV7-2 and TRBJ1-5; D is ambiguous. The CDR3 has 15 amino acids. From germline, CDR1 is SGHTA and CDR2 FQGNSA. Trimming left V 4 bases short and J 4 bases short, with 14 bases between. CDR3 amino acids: CASSSQATGNQPQHF. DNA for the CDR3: TGTGCCAGCAGCTCCCAAGCGACCGGGAATCAGCCCCAGCATTTT.

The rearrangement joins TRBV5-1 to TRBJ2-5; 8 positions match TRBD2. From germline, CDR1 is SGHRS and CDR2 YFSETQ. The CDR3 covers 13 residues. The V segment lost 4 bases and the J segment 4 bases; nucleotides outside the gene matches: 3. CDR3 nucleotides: TGCGCCAGCAGCCCCGCGGGGGGAGAGACCCAGTACTTC. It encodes CASSPAGGETQYF.

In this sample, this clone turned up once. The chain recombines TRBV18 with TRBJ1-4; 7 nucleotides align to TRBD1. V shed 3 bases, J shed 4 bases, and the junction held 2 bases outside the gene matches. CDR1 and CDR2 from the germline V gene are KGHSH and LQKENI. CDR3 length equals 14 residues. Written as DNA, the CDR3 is TGTGCCAGCTCACCCCGGGACAGTAATGAAAAACTGTTTTTT. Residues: CASSPRDSNEKLFF. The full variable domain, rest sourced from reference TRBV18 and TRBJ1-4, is NAGVMQNPRHLVRRRGQEARLRCSPMKGHSHVYWYRQLPEEGLKFMVYLQKENIIDESGMPKERFSAEFPKEGPSILRIQQVVRGDSAAYFCASSPRDSNEKLFFGSGTQLSVL.

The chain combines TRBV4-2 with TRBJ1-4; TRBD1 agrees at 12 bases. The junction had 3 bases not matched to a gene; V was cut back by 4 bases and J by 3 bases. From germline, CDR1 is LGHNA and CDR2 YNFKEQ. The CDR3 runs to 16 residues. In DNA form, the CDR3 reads TGTGCCAGCAGCCGGGACAGGGGGCCGGCTAATGAAAAACTGTTTTTT. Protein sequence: CASSRDRGPANEKLFF.

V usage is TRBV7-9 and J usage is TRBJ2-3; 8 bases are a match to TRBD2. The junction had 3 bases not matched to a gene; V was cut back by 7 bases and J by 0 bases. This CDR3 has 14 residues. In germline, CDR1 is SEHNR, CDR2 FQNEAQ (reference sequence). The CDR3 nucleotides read TGTGCCAGCACCGGGACTAGTAGCACAGATACGCAGTATTTT. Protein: CASTGTSSTDTQYF. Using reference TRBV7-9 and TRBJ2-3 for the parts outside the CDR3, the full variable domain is DTGVSQNPRHKITKRGQNVTFRCDPISEHNRLYWYRQTLGQGPEFLTYFQNEAQLEKSRLLSDRFSAERPKGSFSTLEIQRTEQGDSAMYLCASTGTSSTDTQYFGPGTRLTVL.

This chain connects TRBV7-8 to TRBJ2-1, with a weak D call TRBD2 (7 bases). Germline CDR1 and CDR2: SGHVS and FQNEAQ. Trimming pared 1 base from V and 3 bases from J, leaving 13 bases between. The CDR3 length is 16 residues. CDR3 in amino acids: CASSLERGGSYNEQFF. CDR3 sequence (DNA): TGTGCCAGCAGCTTAGAACGCGGGGGCAGCTACAATGAGCAGTTCTTC.

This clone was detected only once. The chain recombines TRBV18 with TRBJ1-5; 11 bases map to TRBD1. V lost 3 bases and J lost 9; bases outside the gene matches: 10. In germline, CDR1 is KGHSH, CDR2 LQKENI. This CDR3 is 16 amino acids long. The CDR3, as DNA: TGTGCCAGCTCACCCAGGGACAGGGGGTCGGTGGGGCCCCAGCATTTT. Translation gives CASSPRDRGSVGPQHF.

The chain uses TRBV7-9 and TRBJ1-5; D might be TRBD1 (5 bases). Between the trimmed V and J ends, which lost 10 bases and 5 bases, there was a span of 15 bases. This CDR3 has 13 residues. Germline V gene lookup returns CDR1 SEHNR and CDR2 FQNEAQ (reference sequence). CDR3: CATSGISDQPQHF. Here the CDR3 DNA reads TGTGCCACCTCAGGGATATCGGATCAGCCCCAGCATTTT.

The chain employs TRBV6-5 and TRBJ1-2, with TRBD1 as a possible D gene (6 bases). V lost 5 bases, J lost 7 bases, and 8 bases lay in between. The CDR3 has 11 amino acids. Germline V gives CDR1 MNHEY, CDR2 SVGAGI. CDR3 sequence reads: CASSNRVGYTF. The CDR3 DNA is TGTGCCAGCAGTAACAGGGTTGGCTACACCTTC.

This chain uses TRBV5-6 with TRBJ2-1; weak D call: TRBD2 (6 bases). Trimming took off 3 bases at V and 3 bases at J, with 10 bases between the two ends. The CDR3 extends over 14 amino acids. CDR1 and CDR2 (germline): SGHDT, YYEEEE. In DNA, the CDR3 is TGTGCCAGCAGCTCTAGCGTGGGCTACAATGAGCAGTTCTTC. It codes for CASSSSVGYNEQFF.

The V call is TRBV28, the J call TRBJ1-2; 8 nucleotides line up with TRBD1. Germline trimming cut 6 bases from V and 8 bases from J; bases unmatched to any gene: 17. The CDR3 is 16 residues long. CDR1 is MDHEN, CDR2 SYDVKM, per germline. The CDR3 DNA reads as TGTGCCAGCAGACCCTGGGGGGGGCAGGGGGCGCGGGGCTACACCTTC. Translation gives CASRPWGGQGARGYTF.

This CDR3 reads CASSRAHEQFF. The CDR3 nucleotides read TGTGCCAGCTCACGAGCCCATGAGCAGTTCTTC. This chain joins TRBV18 and TRBJ2-1; D is uncertain. In germline, CDR1 is KGHSH, CDR2 LQKENI. The V gene lost 4 bases and the J gene lost 8 bases, with 6 bases spanning the gap. The CDR3 covers 11 residues.

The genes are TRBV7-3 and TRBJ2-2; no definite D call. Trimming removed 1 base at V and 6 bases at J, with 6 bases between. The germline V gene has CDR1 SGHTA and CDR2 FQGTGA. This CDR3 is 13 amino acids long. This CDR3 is CASSLNAPGELFF. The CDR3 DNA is TGTGCCAGCAGCTTAAACGCGCCCGGGGAGCTGTTTTTT.

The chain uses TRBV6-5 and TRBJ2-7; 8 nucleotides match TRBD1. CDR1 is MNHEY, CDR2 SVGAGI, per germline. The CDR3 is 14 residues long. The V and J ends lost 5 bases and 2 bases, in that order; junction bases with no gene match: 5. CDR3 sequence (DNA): TGTGCCAGCAGTGGGACAGGCGACGCCTACGAGCAGTACTTC. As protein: CASSGTGDAYEQYF.

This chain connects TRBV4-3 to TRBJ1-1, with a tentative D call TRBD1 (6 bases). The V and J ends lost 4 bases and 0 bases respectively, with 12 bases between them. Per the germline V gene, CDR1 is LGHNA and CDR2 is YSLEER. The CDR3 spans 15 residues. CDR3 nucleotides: TGCGCCAGCAGCCCCCGGACAGAATTGAACACTGAAGCTTTCTTT. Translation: CASSPRTELNTEAFF.

The chain's CDR3 is CASSFSGWDTIYF. CDR3 DNA sequence: TGTGCCAGCAGCTTTTCAGGGTGGGACACCATATATTTT. The rearrangement uses TRBV5-4 and TRBJ1-3, with D possibly matching TRBD1 (5 bases). The germline V gene encodes CDR1 SGHNT and CDR2 YYREEE (reference sequence). Trimming took 2 bases from V and 8 from J, leaving 11 bases between them. The CDR3 sequence is 13 residues long. Full variable domain (rest looked up from reference TRBV5-4 and TRBJ1-3): ETGVTQSPTHLIKTRGQQVTLRCSSQSGHNTVSWYQQALGQGPQFIFQYYREEENGRGNFPPRFSGLQFPNYSSELNVNALELDDSALYLCASSFSGWDTIYFGEGSWLTVV.

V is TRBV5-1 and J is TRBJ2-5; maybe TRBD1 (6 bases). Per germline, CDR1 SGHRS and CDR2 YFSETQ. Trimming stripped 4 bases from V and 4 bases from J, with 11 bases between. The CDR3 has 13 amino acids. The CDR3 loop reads CASSGQDRETQYF. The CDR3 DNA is TGCGCCAGCAGCGGGCAGGACAGAGAGACCCAGTACTTC.

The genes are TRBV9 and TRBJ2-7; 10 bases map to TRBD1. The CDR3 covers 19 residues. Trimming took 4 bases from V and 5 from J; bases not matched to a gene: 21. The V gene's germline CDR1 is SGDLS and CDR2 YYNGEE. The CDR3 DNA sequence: TGTGCCAGCAGCCAAGGGGGGGGACAGGGGCGCGTTGGTGTCCACGAGCAGTACTTC. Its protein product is CASSQGGGQGRVGVHEQYF.

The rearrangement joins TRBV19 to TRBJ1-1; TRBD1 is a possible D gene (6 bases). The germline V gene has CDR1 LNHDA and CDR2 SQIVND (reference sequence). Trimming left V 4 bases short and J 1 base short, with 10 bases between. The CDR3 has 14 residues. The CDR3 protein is CASSTRQENTEAFF. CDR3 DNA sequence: TGTGCCAGTAGTACCCGACAGGAGAACACTGAAGCTTTCTTT.

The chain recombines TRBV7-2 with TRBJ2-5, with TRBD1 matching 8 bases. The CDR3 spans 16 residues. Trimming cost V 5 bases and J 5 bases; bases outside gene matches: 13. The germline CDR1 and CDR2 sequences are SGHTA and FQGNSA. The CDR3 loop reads CASSPPGQGARETQYF. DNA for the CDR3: TGTGCCAGCAGCCCACCGGGCCAGGGGGCGCGGGAGACCCAGTACTTC.

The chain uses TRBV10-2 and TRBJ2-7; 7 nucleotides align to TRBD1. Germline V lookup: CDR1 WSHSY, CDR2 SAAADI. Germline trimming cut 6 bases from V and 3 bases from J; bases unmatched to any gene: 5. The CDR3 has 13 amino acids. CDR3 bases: TGCGCCAGCAGGGGACAGAGTGGCTACGAGCAGTACTTC. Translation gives CASRGQSGYEQYF.

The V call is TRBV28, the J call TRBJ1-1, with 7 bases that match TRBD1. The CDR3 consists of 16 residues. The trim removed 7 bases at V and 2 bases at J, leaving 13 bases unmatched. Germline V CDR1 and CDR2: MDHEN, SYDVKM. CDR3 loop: CASTPPRGTANTEAFF. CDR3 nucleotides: TGTGCCAGCACCCCCCCCCGCGGGACAGCTAACACTGAAGCTTTCTTT. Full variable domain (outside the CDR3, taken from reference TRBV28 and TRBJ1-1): DVKVTQSSRYLVKRTGEKVFLECVQDMDHENMFWYRQDPGLGLRLIYFSYDVKMKEKGDIPEGYSVSREKKERFSLILESASTNQTSMYLCASTPPRGTANTEAFFGQGTRLTVV.

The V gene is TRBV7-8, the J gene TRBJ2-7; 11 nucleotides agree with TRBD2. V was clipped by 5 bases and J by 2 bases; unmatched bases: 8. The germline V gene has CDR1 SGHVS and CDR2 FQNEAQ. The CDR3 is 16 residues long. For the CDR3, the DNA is TGTGCCAGCAGCCCCAAGACTAGCGGGACACCCTACGAGCAGTACTTC. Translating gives CASSPKTSGTPYEQYF.

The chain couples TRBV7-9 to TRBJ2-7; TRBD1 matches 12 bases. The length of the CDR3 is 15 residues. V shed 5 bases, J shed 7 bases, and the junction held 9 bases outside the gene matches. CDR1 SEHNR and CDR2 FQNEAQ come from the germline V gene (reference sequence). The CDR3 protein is CASSAGTGGAWEQYF. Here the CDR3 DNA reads TGTGCCAGCAGCGCAGGGACAGGGGGCGCGTGGGAGCAGTACTTC.